This TCR beta chain was captured by sequencing in a study of T cells in Graves' hyperthyroidism and ophthalmopathy. This CDR3 is built from 14 residues. Germline assignment: CDR1 SQVTM and CDR2 ANQGSEA. J gave up 6 bases and V 7 bases, and 7 bases lay outside the gene matches. Clinical symptoms, serum thyroxine, TRAb, thyroid ultrasound and orbital computed tomography informed diagnoses. This clonotype is classed as medium-sized (0.01 to 0.1%). No antigen is known for it. Findings and limits, study-wide: The blood repertoire included most of the expanded thyroid clonotypes above 0.001. From stable hyperthyroidism, ophthalmopathy was set apart by a 13 V-J model.

Amplified TCR beta CDR3 regions came from RNA transcripts. The HTBI set primed first-round TCR CDR3 RT-PCR. MiXCR was run by TCRdb on the multiplex PCR reads, yielding one entry per CDR3 protein. Counted here are around 35,000 distinct CDR3 sequences, around 53% occurring once; the ten biggest clones make up 25%. This chain links TRBV29-1 with TRBJ1-6; 9 nucleotides line up with TRBD1. Sequencing was done on a sample of blood. The TCR was taken from a woman aged 40 to 49 with Graves' ophthalmopathy. DNA of the CDR3: TGCAGCGCTTCCCGGGACAGGGCTAATTCACCCCTCCACTTT. This gives the protein CSASRDRANSPLHF.